This is a list of T cell receptor beta chains from one sample in a study of radiotherapy plus CTLA-4 blockade in lung cancer. The data were produced by immunoSEQ multiplex PCR, yet TCRdb's version contains in-frame clones alone and is incomplete. Of around 59,000 clones listed, 77% are singletons. Source: peripheral blood, taken from a patient treated with radiotherapy plus ipilimumab. Receptor source: a human donor with non-small cell lung cancer who had a partial response to radiotherapy plus ipilimumab. Each CDR3 is given with its conserved first and last residue. D genes are given only for firm matches. Clone size is shown for a subset of rows, as once, few, many or a class of expanded clone.

- | 20 | TRBJ2-3 | TRBD1 | TRBV19 | CASEHLPGQGHQPSTDTQYF | TGTGCCAGCGAACATCTACCGGGACAGGGGCATCAACCTAGCACAGATACGCAGTATTTT
- | 13 | TRBJ2-7 | - | TRBV7-9 | CASSAGISYEQYF | TGTGCCAGCAGCGCCGGGATCTCCTACGAGCAGTACTTC
- | 15 | TRBJ2-5 | TRBD2 | TRBV29-1 | CSVSGLAGTVETQYF | TGCAGCGTCTCTGGACTAGCGGGGACCGTTGAGACCCAGTACTTC
- | 13 | TRBJ2-1 | TRBD1 | TRBV29-1 | CSVERQGMDEQFF | TGCAGCGTTGAGAGACAGGGGATGGATGAGCAGTTCTTC
few | 13 | TRBJ2-7 | TRBD1 | TRBV29-1 | CSVESDRAYEQYF | TGCAGCGTTGAGTCTGACAGGGCCTACGAGCAGTACTTC
- | 17 | TRBJ2-3 | - | TRBV5-1 | CASSLEGDSLRTDTQYF | TGCGCCAGCAGCCTGGAGGGGGACAGTTTAAGGACAGATACGCAGTATTTT
- | 15 | TRBJ1-1 | - | TRBV7-2 | CASSLVRGAGTEAFF | TGTGCCAGCAGCTTAGTCAGGGGTGCGGGCACTGAAGCTTTCTTT
few | 16 | TRBJ2-3 | TRBD2 | TRBV7-3 | CASSLVAGDDTDTQYF | TGTGCCAGCAGCTTAGTAGCGGGGGACGACACAGATACGCAGTATTTT
- | 13 | TRBJ1-1 | TRBD1 | TRBV2 | CASEDRVNTEAFF | TGTGCCAGCGAGGACAGGGTGAACACTGAAGCTTTCTTT
- | 15 | TRBJ1-6 | - | TRBV7-2 | CASSGEGVVSSPLHF | TGTGCCAGCAGCGGGGAGGGGGTAGTAAGTTCACCCCTCCACTTT
- | 15 | TRBJ1-4 | TRBD1 | TRBV19 | CASFGQGETNEKLFF | TGTGCCAGTTTTGGACAGGGCGAAACTAATGAAAAACTGTTTTTT
- | 12 | TRBJ2-7 | - | TRBV5-1 | CASSSQGSEQYF | TGCGCCAGCAGCAGCCAGGGGAGCGAGCAGTACTTC
- | 15 | TRBJ2-1 | - | TRBV5-4 | CASSLAGGQWNEQFF | TGTGCCAGCAGCTTGGCGGGGGGCCAGTGGAATGAGCAGTTCTTC
- | 13 | TRBJ1-5 | TRBD1 | TRBV6-6 | CAIQGASNQPQHF | TGTGCCATACAGGGGGCCAGCAATCAGCCCCAGCATTTT
- | 15 | TRBJ2-1 | TRBD2 | TRBV15 | CATSLLAGERNEQFF | TGTGCCACCAGCCTACTAGCGGGGGAAAGGAATGAGCAGTTCTTC
- | 14 | TRBJ2-7 | - | TRBV6-5 | CASSYSQAAYEQYF | TGTGCCAGCAGTTACTCGCAGGCCGCCTACGAGCAGTACTTC
- | 15 | TRBJ1-3 | TRBD1 | TRBV6-1 | CASSLQGATGNTIYF | TGTGCCAGCAGCTTACAGGGGGCAACGGGAAACACCATATATTTT
- | 15 | TRBJ2-7 | TRBD2 | TRBV28 | CASSMLAGGTYEQYF | TGTGCCAGCAGTATGCTAGCGGGGGGTACCTACGAGCAGTACTTC
- | 18 | TRBJ2-5 | TRBD2 | TRBV9 | CASSVGFRTSGEKETQYF | TGTGCCAGCAGCGTAGGATTCCGGACTAGCGGGGAGAAAGAGACCCAGTACTTC
- | 14 | TRBJ2-7 | TRBD1 | TRBV11-3 | CASSPGQGIGEQYF | TGTGCCAGCAGCCCCGGACAGGGTATCGGCGAGCAGTACTTC
- | 12 | TRBJ1-2 | - | TRBV2 | CASSEGQDGYTF | TGTGCCAGCAGTGAGGGTCAGGATGGCTACACCTTC
few | 12 | TRBJ2-5 | - | TRBV2 | CAGGREVETQYF | TGTGCCGGTGGCAGGGAGGTGGAGACCCAGTACTTC
- | 15 | TRBJ2-2 | - | TRBV19 | CASSRSAGFTGELFF | TGTGCCAGTAGTAGGTCGGCAGGGTTTACCGGGGAGCTGTTTTTT
- | 13 | TRBJ2-7 | TRBD2 | TRBV29-1 | CSAGTSDSYEQYF | TGCAGCGCGGGGACTAGCGACTCCTACGAGCAGTACTTC
- | 14 | TRBJ1-2 | TRBD1 | TRBV2 | CASSEKGQVYGYTF | TGTGCCAGCAGTGAAAAGGGACAGGTGTACGGCTACACCTTC
- | 15 | TRBJ2-5 | TRBD2 | TRBV19 | CASRLAGAQRETQYF | TGTGCCAGTAGACTAGCGGGGGCTCAGAGGGAGACCCAGTACTTC
- | 11 | TRBJ2-2 | - | TRBV6-6 | CASTLTGELFF | TGTGCCAGCACCCTGACCGGGGAGCTGTTTTTT
- | 15 | TRBJ2-1 | TRBD2 | TRBV6-5 | CASSGGGRSYNEQFF | TGTGCCAGCAGTGGCGGGGGACGCTCCTACAATGAGCAGTTCTTC
- | 13 | TRBJ1-6 | - | TRBV19 | CASSQKRGSPLHF | TGTGCCAGTAGCCAAAAAAGGGGTTCACCCCTCCACTTT
- | 12 | TRBJ2-2 | - | TRBV29-1 | CSVAVGAGELFF | TGCAGCGTGGCCGTTGGTGCCGGGGAGCTGTTTTTT
- | 15 | TRBJ1-1 | TRBD1 | TRBV2 | CASSDAQGANTEAFF | TGTGCCAGCAGTGACGCCCAGGGGGCAAACACTGAAGCTTTCTTT
- | 15 | TRBJ1-5 | TRBD1 | TRBV7-8 | CASSPIDRENQPQHF | TGTGCCAGCAGCCCAATAGACAGGGAGAATCAGCCCCAGCATTTT
- | 16 | TRBJ2-1 | TRBD2 | TRBV7-6 | CASSLVAGGPRDEQFF | TGTGCCAGCAGCTTAGTAGCGGGGGGTCCCCGCGATGAGCAGTTCTTC
- | 15 | TRBJ2-7 | TRBD2 | TRBV6-1 | CASSGLAGMSYEQYF | TGTGCCAGCAGCGGACTAGCGGGCATGTCCTACGAGCAGTACTTC
- | 14 | TRBJ2-1 | TRBD1 | TRBV6-5 | CASGSGDSLNEQFF | TGTGCCAGCGGTTCCGGGGACAGTCTCAATGAGCAGTTCTTC
- | 13 | TRBJ2-7 | TRBD2 | TRBV9 | CASSVEAGGEQYF | TGTGCCAGCAGCGTAGAGGCGGGGGGAGAGCAGTACTTC
once | 15 | TRBJ1-4 | TRBD1 | TRBV19 | CASNGVGQGEEKLFF | TGTGCCAGTAATGGGGTAGGACAGGGCGAGGAAAAACTGTTTTTT